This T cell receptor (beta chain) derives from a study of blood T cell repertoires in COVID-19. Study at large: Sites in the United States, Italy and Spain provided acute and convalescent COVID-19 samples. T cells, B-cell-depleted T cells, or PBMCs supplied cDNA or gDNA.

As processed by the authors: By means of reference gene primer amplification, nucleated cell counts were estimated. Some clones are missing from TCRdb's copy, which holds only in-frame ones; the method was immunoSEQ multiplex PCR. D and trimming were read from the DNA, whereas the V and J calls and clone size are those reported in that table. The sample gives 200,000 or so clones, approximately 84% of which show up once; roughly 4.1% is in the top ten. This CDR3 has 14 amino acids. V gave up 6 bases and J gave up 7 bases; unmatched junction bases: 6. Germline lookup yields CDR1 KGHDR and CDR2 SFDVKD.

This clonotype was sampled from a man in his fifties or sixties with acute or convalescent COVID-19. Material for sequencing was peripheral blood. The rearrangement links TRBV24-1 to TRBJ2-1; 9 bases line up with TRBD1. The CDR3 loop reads CATSPAGQGNEQFF. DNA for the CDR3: TGTGCCACCAGTCCTGCCGGACAGGGGAATGAGCAGTTCTTC.